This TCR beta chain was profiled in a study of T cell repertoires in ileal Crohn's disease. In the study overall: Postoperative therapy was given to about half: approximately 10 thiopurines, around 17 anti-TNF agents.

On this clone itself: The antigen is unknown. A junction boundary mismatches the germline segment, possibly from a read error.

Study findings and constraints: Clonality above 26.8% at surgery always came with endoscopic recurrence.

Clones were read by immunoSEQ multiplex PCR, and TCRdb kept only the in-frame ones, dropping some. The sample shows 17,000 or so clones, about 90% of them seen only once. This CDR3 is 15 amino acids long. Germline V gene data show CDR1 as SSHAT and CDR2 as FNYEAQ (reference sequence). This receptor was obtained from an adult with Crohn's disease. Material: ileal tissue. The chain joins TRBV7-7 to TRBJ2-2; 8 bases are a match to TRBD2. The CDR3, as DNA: TGTGCTAGCAGCTCCACCCTAGCGGGTGGCGGGGAGCTGTTTTTT. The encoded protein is CASSSTLAGGGELFF.